This TCR beta chain was identified during a study of identical twins' blood T cells (dated by TCRdb to the early 2010s). Background for the entire study: The approximately twelve libraries, six for the alpha chain and six for the beta chain, yielded 50 million or so Illumina reads in total. TCR alpha and beta chain repertoires of three pairs of monozygous twins were compared using next-generation sequencing to assess genetic influence on repertoire formation. Broad study findings and their caveats: Because the twins were reared together, environmental influences could not be ruled out as the explanation for twin similarity. How many CDR3 clonotypes two donors shared depended mainly on the product of their cloneset sizes, and the twins did not clearly stray from this trend. Twin pairs were reported to be markedly more alike in V gene usage than unrelated donors were, even when looking at non-selected out-of-frame TCRbeta clonotypes. Among the most abundant TCRbeta clonotypes, more CDR3 sequences were shared by each donor with her twin than with unrelated donors. The proposed role of the TCRalpha J segment in MHC recognition during thymic selection was stated to require validation by independent studies.

Note on this clonotype: No cognate antigen has been identified for it. No qualities accompany the bases; no much larger clone lies one base away.

The donors were six healthy women who made up three monozygous twin pairs. Each of the three twin pairs had been raised together, and the twins in each pair were thought likely to have encountered the same infectious agents and vaccines. RNA was isolated from peripheral blood mononuclear cells and used to prepare TCR cDNA libraries. From the germline V gene, CDR1 is SQVTM and CDR2 is ANQGSEA. Trimming at the junction amounts to 6 bases on V and 5 bases on J, and the germline ends lie 12 bases apart. Inclusive of the bounding cysteine and phenylalanine, the CDR3 is 12 residues long. Of all the DNA, just the CDR3 is kept, 36 bases in frame from base 1. The method behind the library was 5' RACE. The listed sequencing device is Illumina Genome Analyzer IIx. The RNA-based TCR cDNA libraries were made using a previously described protocol that was modified in several ways. To prevent cross-contamination, sample-specific barcodes were added to both ends of each TCR cDNA library during cDNA synthesis and amplification. Per the original workflow: Each individual had between about 90,000 and nearly 550,000 identified clonotypes, and each library contained about 2.2 to 4 million CDR3-containing reads. Reads with improper barcode index combinations were discarded, after which clonesets were built for each library with the MiTCR software. MiTCR filtered or rescued low-quality reads and corrected PCR and sequencing errors when assembling CDR3 clonotypes. Artificial out-of-frame clonotypes were mapped to in-frame sequences, with one indel allowed in the CDR3, and then removed. To measure how similar V and J gene usage was between donors, Jensen-Shannon divergence was divided by mean entropy. The raw public data were reprocessed by TCRdb itself: fastp quality trimming at Q25, MiXCR clonotype calling, in-frame beta chains only. Merged by CDR3 protein, the rows form single entries marked with the most common genes and DNA. These V and J calls are TCRdb output, not the study's own analysis. The sample table records roughly 380,000 distinct CDR3 sequences; roughly 27% of these occur just once. The ten most abundant clones make up about 6% of the sample.

The sample was PBMCs. The chain is assembled from TRBV29-1 and TRBJ2-3; TRBD1 is possibly the D segment (5 matching bases). This receptor was obtained from a woman aged 18 to 50 in good health. The CDR3 region: CSVPTVQDTQYF. The DNA sequence is given as TGCAGCGTCCCGACAGTCCAAGATACGCAGTATTTT.